This TCR beta chain is from a study of blood T cell repertoires in COVID-19. The CDR3 has 16 residues. Per germline, CDR1 MGHRA and CDR2 YSYEKL. The V and J ends lost 0 bases and 8 bases respectively, with 14 bases between them. Authors' processing steps: Nucleated cell number was recorded as an estimate derived from reference gene primer amplification. Measured with immunoSEQ multiplex PCR; TCRdb has only the in-frame clones, and not every one. V, J and clone size are taken as reported in that table, and D and trimming were inferred from the DNA itself. This table holds fewer than 250,000 clones, approximately 88% found once.

The J gene is TRBJ1-6, the V gene TRBV4-1, with D maybe TRBD1 (6 bases). This receptor was obtained from a woman aged 25 to 39 with acute COVID-19. Sequenced material: PBMCs or T cells enriched from blood (not recorded which). The CDR3 DNA reads TGCGCCAGCAGCCAAGATCTCGGCAGGGGAGATTCACCCCTCCACTTT. It specifies CASSQDLGRGDSPLHF.